These T cell receptor beta chains were read from a single sample in a study of blood T cell repertoires in COVID-19. Here immunoSEQ multiplex PCR was the method, and the copy in TCRdb shows in-frame clones only, minus some. The sample includes under 200,000 clones, approximately 90% of them seen just once. The specimen sequenced was peripheral blood. Source of these receptors: a man over 45 with acute or convalescent COVID-19. CDR3s include the opening cysteine and the closing phenylalanine or tryptophan. The order of the fields is J gene, V gene, D gene, CDR3 length, CDR3 protein. The D gene is left open where the match is weak.

>TRBJ2-5|TRBV5-5|TRBD2|16
CASSLSGTPRGETQYF
>TRBJ1-6|TRBV6-1|.|13
CASSDQVDSPLHF
>TRBJ1-2|TRBV6-6|.|15
CASSYSSPQGGGYTF
>TRBJ1-2|TRBV12-3/TRBV12-4|.|12
CASSFLSYGYTF
>TRBJ2-1|TRBV2|TRBD1|14
CASSELPGGNEQFF
>TRBJ2-4|TRBV14|.|14
CASSQGGGPNIQYF
>TRBJ1-2|TRBV4-1|.|14
CASSQPDRNYGYTF
>TRBJ2-2|TRBV27|.|14
CASSSQEGTGELFF
>TRBJ2-1|TRBV28|.|21
CASSLLWVRRSGSGKYNEQFF
>TRBJ2-3|TRBV11-2|TRBD2|15
CASSLGLAGVDTQYF
>TRBJ1-5|TRBV4-2|.|14
CASSQTMTDQPQHF
>TRBJ2-3|TRBV7-8|.|16
CASSLSWGRSTDTQYF
>TRBJ1-5|TRBV15|.|13
CATSLQGNQPQHF
>TRBJ1-4|TRBV11-2|.|15
CASSQFTGIREKLFF
>TRBJ1-2|TRBV7-9|TRBD1|13
CASSLIGQGSYTF
>TRBJ1-6|TRBV28|.|15
CASSSGGGGNSPLHF
>TRBJ1-5|TRBV20-1|.|10
CSARSQGQHF
>TRBJ2-7|TRBV30|TRBD1|16
CAWTKSPGTGGYEQYF
>TRBJ2-6|TRBV18|.|15
CASSPGQTGANVLTF
>TRBJ1-4|TRBV19|TRBD1|14
CASKSLQGDEKLFF
>TRBJ2-5|TRBV27|TRBD1|15
CASSFFGTAQETQYF
>TRBJ1-5|TRBV28|.|12
CASSPGYQPQHF
>TRBJ2-6|TRBV3-1/TRBV3-2|TRBD2|19
CASSLYRQTLAGEANVLTF
>TRBJ2-3|TRBV9|TRBD2|17
CASSGGTSGRSTDTQYF
>TRBJ2-1|TRBV5-1|TRBD1|14
CASSHGTGLTEQFF
>TRBJ1-1|TRBV28|TRBD1|17
CASSLIGTVRLNTEAFF
>TRBJ2-3|TRBV5-1|TRBD2|15
CASSLGLASTDTQYF
>TRBJ2-7|TRBV15|.|12
CATSRDQGGQYF
>TRBJ2-5|TRBV5-1|.|15
CASSLGTVGFETQYF
>TRBJ2-1|TRBV9|.|14
CASSVVGQTNEQFF
>TRBJ2-2|TRBV7-3|TRBD2|16
CASSSPSGANTGELFF
>TRBJ1-4|TRBV21-1|.|16
CASSKTGTGGNEKLFF
>TRBJ1-3|TRBV6-5|.|16
CASSYSRDISGNTIYF
>TRBJ1-1|TRBV7-9|.|14
CASSPRGKNTEAFF
>TRBJ2-7|TRBV7-8|TRBD2|15
CASSWGLAGGYEQYF
>TRBJ2-1|TRBV29-1|.|12
CSANRGGNEQFF
>TRBJ1-5|TRBV5-1|.|16
CASSPVPREVDQPQHF
>TRBJ2-2|TRBV6-5|.|14
CASSYYKTAGELFF
>TRBJ2-7|TRBV6-5|TRBD2|14
CASRKREGTYEQYF
>TRBJ1-2|TRBV28|TRBD1|14
CASSSTGGRAGYTF
>TRBJ1-2|TRBV19|.|12
CASSMSGSSYTF
>TRBJ2-5|TRBV27|.|13
CASSPDRGGSQYF
>TRBJ1-2|TRBV10-3|.|13
CAITGLRDYGYTF
>TRBJ1-3|TRBV4-1|.|18
CASSRVLPGMSSGNTIYF
>TRBJ2-1|TRBV10-2|.|13
CASGRDSNNEQFF
>TRBJ2-5|TRBV6-5|.|15
CASTEGGHTPETQYF
>TRBJ1-5|TRBV7-2|.|14
CASSLRGGNQPQHF
>TRBJ2-2|TRBV21-1|.|21
CASSGPGSTCPTRKSPGELFF
>TRBJ2-1|TRBV6-4|TRBD2|17
CASSDVYGGTSGNEQFF
>TRBJ2-2|TRBV11-2|TRBD1|16
CASSRTGTGGTGELFF
>TRBJ2-7|TRBV7-2|.|13
CASSLGFALEQYF
>TRBJ2-1|TRBV11-2|.|14
CASSLFPAYNEQFF
>TRBJ1-1|TRBV29-1|.|18
CSACLPTGTSSLAFEAFF
>TRBJ2-3|TRBV5-4|TRBD2|16
CASSLPIAGAPDTQYF
>TRBJ2-3|TRBV7-2|.|14
CASSLGTPTDTQYF
>TRBJ2-1|TRBV28|TRBD2|15
CASNIGGGSYNEQFF
>TRBJ2-5|TRBV18|.|14
CASSSGLGQETQYF
>TRBJ2-1|TRBV4-1|TRBD2|15
CASSQGLATYNEQFF
>TRBJ2-5|TRBV7-2|TRBD2|14
CASSPGTTGETQYF
>TRBJ1-5|TRBV19|TRBD1|15
CASRTPRGRPEPQHF